This is a list of T cell receptor beta chains from one sample in a study of T cells in Graves' hyperthyroidism and ophthalmopathy. A single record per CDR3 protein comes from TCRdb applying MiXCR to the multiplex PCR reads. Of hundreds of thousands of distinct CDR3 sequences in the sample, roughly 13% were seen once. Sequenced material: blood. The receptors were gathered from a woman in her thirties with Graves' hyperthyroidism. Each CDR3 is given with its conserved first and last residue. The order of the fields is D gene, clone size, J gene, V gene, CDR3 protein, CDR3 DNA. A D gene is named only where the DNA matches it firmly. Expanded clones get a size class; other rows say once, few or many, or leave the size out.

>-|many|TRBJ1-1|TRBV12-3/TRBV12-4
CASSPGDISFF
TGTGCCAGCAGCCCAGGGGATATTTCTTTCTTT
>-|-|TRBJ1-2|TRBV11-1
CASNSRRPEGYTF
TGTGCCAGCAATTCACGCAGGCCGGAAGGCTACACCTTC
>TRBD2|-|TRBJ2-3|TRBV20-1
CSATLAGAGTDTQYF
TGCAGTGCGACCCTAGCGGGAGCGGGTACAGATACGCAGTATTTT
>-|few|TRBJ2-2|TRBV15
CATSRDRLRGAAGELFF
TGTGCCACCAGCAGAGATCGCTTGAGGGGTGCGGCCGGGGAGCTGTTTTTT
>TRBD1|-|TRBJ1-6|TRBV15
CATSRGRTGDALNSPLHF
TGTGCCACCAGCAGGGGTAGAACAGGGGACGCCCTTAATTCACCCCTCCACTTT
>-|few|TRBJ2-1|TRBV7-6
CASSRSRESGEQFF
TGTGCCAGCAGCCGAAGTCGGGAATCGGGTGAGCAGTTCTTC
>TRBD2|few|TRBJ2-2|TRBV7-2
CASSLLGTMATGELFF
TGTGCCAGCAGCTTATTAGGGACTATGGCCACCGGGGAGCTGTTTTTT
>-|few|TRBJ1-2|TRBV30
CAWSVLGYYDGYTF
TGTGCCTGGAGCGTCTTGGGATATTACGACGGCTACACCTTC
>TRBD2|many|TRBJ2-4|TRBV19
CASSIESGIWGVKNIQYF
TGTGCCAGTAGTATAGAAAGCGGGATTTGGGGGGTCAAAAACATTCAGTACTTC
>TRBD2|few|TRBJ2-1|TRBV7-9
CASSLSLAGGNEQFF
TGTGCCAGCAGCTTAAGTCTAGCGGGAGGGAATGAGCAGTTCTTC
>-|few|TRBJ2-5|TRBV3-1
CASSQVAGLETQYF
TGTGCCAGCAGCCAAGTGGCGGGGTTGGAGACCCAGTACTTC
>-|many|TRBJ1-5|TRBV15
CATSRTNQPQHF
TGTGCCACCAGCAGAACCAATCAGCCCCAGCATTTT
>-|-|TRBJ1-2|TRBV24-1
CATSDFGNGYTF
TGTGCCACCAGTGATTTCGGTAATGGCTACACCTTC
>-|-|TRBJ2-7|TRBV19
CASGTSSSSYEQYF
TGTGCCAGTGGAACTAGCAGCTCTTCCTACGAGCAGTACTTC
>-|many|TRBJ2-5|TRBV2
CASMGTATAETQYF
TGTGCCAGCATGGGGACGGCGACGGCCGAGACCCAGTACTTC
>TRBD2|few|TRBJ2-2|TRBV4-1
CASSQGLAWGGELFF
TGCGCCAGCAGCCAAGGACTAGCTTGGGGCGGGGAGCTGTTTTTT
>-|-|TRBJ1-2|TRBV28
CASSLAVPGGYTF
TGTGCCAGCAGTTTGGCAGTCCCTGGGGGCTACACCTTC
>-|many|TRBJ2-1|TRBV11-2
CASSLQAEQFF
TGTGCCAGCAGCTTACAGGCTGAGCAGTTCTTC
>-|few|TRBJ1-4|TRBV10-3
CATTRGTNEKLFF
TGCGCCACGACCAGGGGCACTAATGAAAAACTGTTTTTT
>-|few|TRBJ2-7|TRBV7-2
CASSLDAAGGIEQYF
TGTGCCAGCAGCTTAGACGCGGCAGGTGGCATCGAGCAGTACTTC
>-|-|TRBJ1-1|TRBV18
CASSPGVGTEAFF
TGTGCCAGCTCACCTGGGGTTGGCACTGAAGCTTTCTTT
>-|-|TRBJ2-7|TRBV6-1
CASRSSEAYEQYF
TGTGCCAGCAGGTCCTCAGAGGCCTACGAGCAGTACTTC
>-|many|TRBJ2-1|TRBV2
CASGAANGGEQFF
TGTGCCAGCGGCGCTGCCAACGGGGGTGAGCAGTTCTTC
>-|-|TRBJ2-5|TRBV27
CASTKAGAETQYF
TGTGCCAGCACTAAAGCTGGGGCGGAGACCCAGTACTTC
>-|few|TRBJ2-2|TRBV9
CASSVGPDQSSLVANTGELFF
TGTGCCAGCAGCGTAGGCCCTGACCAGTCCTCGTTGGTTGCGAACACCGGGGAGCTGTTTTTT
>-|-|TRBJ2-1|TRBV6-5
CASSYGAHEQSF
TGTGCCAGCAGTTACGGGGCCCATGAGCAGTCCTTC
>TRBD2|many|TRBJ2-3|TRBV28
CASSPGAGGSDTQYF
TGTGCCAGCAGCCCCGGGGCGGGAGGTTCAGATACGCAGTATTTT
>-|few|TRBJ1-6|TRBV7-9
CASSLVAGDNSPLHF
TGTGCCAGCAGCTTAGTGGCAGGGGATAATTCACCCCTCCACTTT
>-|-|TRBJ1-1|TRBV5-1
CASGGTRLGGPGPAFF
TGCGCCAGCGGGGGCACCCGTCTCGGGGGGCCTGGTCCAGCTTTCTTT
>-|-|TRBJ2-5|TRBV6-2/TRBV6-3
CASSLPGHGSETQYF
TGTGCCAGCAGCCTCCCGGGACACGGTTCAGAGACCCAGTACTTC
>-|-|TRBJ1-2|TRBV7-8
CASSLDREGGYTF
TGTGCCAGCAGCTTAGACAGGGAAGGTGGCTACACCTTC
>TRBD2|-|TRBJ2-7|TRBV29-1
CSVGAGAVNEQYF
TGCAGCGTTGGAGCGGGAGCGGTCAACGAGCAGTACTTC
>-|-|TRBJ2-7|TRBV11-2
CASSTLRGGYEQYF
TGTGCCAGCAGCACCCTTCGCGGAGGCTACGAGCAGTACTTC
>TRBD2|many|TRBJ2-5|TRBV28
CASIFSGRAGAETQYF
TGTGCCAGCATCTTTAGCGGGCGAGCGGGAGCCGAGACCCAGTACTTC
>-|many|TRBJ1-1|TRBV28
CASSLDRLQPAFF
TGTGCCAGCAGCCTCGATAGGCTCCAGCCAGCTTTCTTT
>-|many|TRBJ1-3|TRBV6-5
CASSYSRVGGNTIYF
TGTGCCAGCAGTTACTCGAGGGTAGGCGGAAACACCATATATTTT
>-|many|TRBJ1-1|TRBV28
CASRGPGYTEAFF
TGTGCCAGCAGGGGGCCAGGGTACACTGAAGCTTTCTTT
>TRBD2|many|TRBJ2-5|TRBV27
CASNSGRRDQETQYF
TGTGCCAGCAATAGCGGGAGGAGGGACCAAGAGACCCAGTACTTC
>TRBD2|many|TRBJ2-3|TRBV20-1
CSASLAATDTQYF
TGCAGTGCTAGTCTAGCGGCGACAGATACGCAGTATTTT
>-|many|TRBJ2-7|TRBV6-2/TRBV6-3
CASSTSPSLGTGYEQYF
TGTGCCAGCAGTACCTCCCCCAGTTTGGGGACGGGCTACGAGCAGTACTTC
>-|-|TRBJ2-1|TRBV28
CASSSEGNNEQFF
TGTGCCAGCAGTTCCGAAGGGAACAATGAGCAGTTCTTC
>-|many|TRBJ2-2|TRBV7-2
CASSPGVGAGELFF
TGTGCCAGCAGCCCTGGGGTAGGGGCCGGGGAGCTGTTTTTT
>-|few|TRBJ2-2|TRBV18
CASSPPGRSNTGELFF
TGTGCCAGCTCACCCCCCGGCAGATCGAACACCGGGGAGCTGTTTTTT
>TRBD1|many|TRBJ2-2|TRBV28
CALQGTGNTGELFF
TGTGCCCTCCAGGGGACAGGGAACACCGGGGAGCTGTTTTTT
>TRBD1|many|TRBJ1-2|TRBV7-2
CASSLEEQGAYGYTF
TGTGCCAGCAGCTTAGAAGAACAGGGGGCCTATGGCTACACCTTC
>-|few|TRBJ2-7|TRBV6-9
CASSYRIGEVGIGEQYF
TGTGCCAGCAGTTATAGGATCGGGGAAGTAGGGATCGGCGAGCAGTACTTC
>-|-|TRBJ2-3|TRBV6-4
CASSRRQGTDTQYF
TGTGCCAGCAGTCGCCGACAGGGCACAGATACGCAGTATTTT